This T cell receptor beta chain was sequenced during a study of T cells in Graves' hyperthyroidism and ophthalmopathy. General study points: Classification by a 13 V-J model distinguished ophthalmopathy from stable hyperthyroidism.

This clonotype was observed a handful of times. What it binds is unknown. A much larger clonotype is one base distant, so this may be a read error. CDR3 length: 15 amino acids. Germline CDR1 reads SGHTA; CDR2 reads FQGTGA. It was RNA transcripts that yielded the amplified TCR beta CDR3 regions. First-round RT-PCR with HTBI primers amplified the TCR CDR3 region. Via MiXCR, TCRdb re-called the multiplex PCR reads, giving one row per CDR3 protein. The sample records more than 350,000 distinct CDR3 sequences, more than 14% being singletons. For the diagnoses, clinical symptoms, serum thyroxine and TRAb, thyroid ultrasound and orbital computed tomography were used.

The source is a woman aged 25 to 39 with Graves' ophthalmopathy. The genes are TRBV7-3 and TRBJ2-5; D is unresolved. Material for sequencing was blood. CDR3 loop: CASSPRGPSQEAQYF. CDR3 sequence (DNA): TGTGCCAGCAGCCCAAGAGGACCTAGTCAAGAGGCCCAGTACTTC. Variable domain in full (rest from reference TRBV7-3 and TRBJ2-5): GAGVSQTPSNKVTEKGKYVELRCDPISGHTALYWYRQSLGQGPEFLIYFQGTGAADDSGLPNDRFFAVRPEGSVSTLKIQRTERGDSAVYLCASSPRGPSQEAQYFGPGTRLLVL.